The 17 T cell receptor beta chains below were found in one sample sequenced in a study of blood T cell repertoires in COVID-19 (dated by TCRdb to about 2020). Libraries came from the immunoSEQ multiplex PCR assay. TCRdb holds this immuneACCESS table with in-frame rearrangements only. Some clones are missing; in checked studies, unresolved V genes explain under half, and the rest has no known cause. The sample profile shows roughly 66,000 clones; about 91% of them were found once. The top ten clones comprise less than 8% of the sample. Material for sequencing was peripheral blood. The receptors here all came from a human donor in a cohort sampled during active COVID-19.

The CDR3 sequence is CASSVGIAGDGEQFF. For the CDR3, the DNA is TGTGCCAGCAGCGTAGGAATAGCGGGAGATGGTGAGCAGTTCTTC. The chain joins TRBV9 to TRBJ2-1, with 9 bases matching TRBD2. The germline V gene has CDR1 SGDLS and CDR2 YYNGEE. CDR3 length: 15 residues. Trimming took 0 bases from V and 9 from J; bases not matched to a gene: 7.

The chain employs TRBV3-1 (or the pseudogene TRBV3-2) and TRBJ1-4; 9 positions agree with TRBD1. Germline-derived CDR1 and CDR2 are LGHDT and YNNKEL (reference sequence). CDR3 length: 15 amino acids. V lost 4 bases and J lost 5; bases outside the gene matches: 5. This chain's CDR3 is CASSLPGQGNEKLFF. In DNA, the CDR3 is TGTGCCAGCAGCCTTCCGGGACAGGGAAATGAAAAACTGTTTTTT.

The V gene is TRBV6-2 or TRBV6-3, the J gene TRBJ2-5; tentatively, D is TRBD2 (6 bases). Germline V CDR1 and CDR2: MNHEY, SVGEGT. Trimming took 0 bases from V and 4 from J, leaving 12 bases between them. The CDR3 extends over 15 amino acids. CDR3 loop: CASSYSEGGVETQYF. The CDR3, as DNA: TGTGCCAGCAGTTACTCGGAGGGTGGGGTAGAGACCCAGTACTTC.

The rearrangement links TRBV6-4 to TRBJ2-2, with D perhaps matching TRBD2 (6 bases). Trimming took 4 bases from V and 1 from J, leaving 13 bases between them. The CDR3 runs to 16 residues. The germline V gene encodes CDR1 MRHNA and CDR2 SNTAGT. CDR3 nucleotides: TGTGCCAGCAGTGTAGGAGGGCCAGGGAACACCGGGGAGCTGTTTTTT. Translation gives CASSVGGPGNTGELFF.

In nucleotides, the CDR3 is TGTGCCAGCTCACCACTTGGGGAGGCCTCAGCTAACTATGGCTACACCTTC. It specifies CASSPLGEASANYGYTF. V and J are TRBV18 and TRBJ1-2; unclear D gene. CDR3 length: 17 amino acids. V lost 1 base, J lost 0 bases, and 15 bases lay in between. Germline loops: CDR1 KGHSH, CDR2 LQKENI.

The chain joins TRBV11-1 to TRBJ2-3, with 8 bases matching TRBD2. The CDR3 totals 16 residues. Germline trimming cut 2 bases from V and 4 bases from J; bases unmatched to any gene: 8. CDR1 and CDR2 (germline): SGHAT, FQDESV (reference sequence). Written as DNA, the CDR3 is TGTGCCAGCAGCTTATCGGGAGGGGAGGGCGCAGATACGCAGTATTTT. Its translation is CASSLSGGEGADTQYF. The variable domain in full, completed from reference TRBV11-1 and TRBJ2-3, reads EAEVAQSPRYKITEKSQAVAFWCDPISGHATLYWYRQILGQGPELLVQFQDESVVDDSQLPKDRFSAERLKGVDSTLKIQPAELGDSAMYLCASSLSGGEGADTQYFGPGTRLTVL.

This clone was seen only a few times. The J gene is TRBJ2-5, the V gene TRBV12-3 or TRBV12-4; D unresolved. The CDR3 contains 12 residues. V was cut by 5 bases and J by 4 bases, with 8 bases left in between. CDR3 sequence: CASSTTGETQYF. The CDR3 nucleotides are TGTGCCAGCAGTACGACGGGAGAGACCCAGTACTTC.

The CDR3 sequence is CASNSDRAGTGELFF. DNA of the CDR3: TGTGCCAGCAATTCCGACAGGGCCGGCACCGGGGAGCTGTTTTTT. The chain carries TRBV4-2 and TRBJ2-2; 7 nucleotides align to TRBD1. This CDR3 contains 15 residues. Germline V gene lookup returns CDR1 LGHNA and CDR2 YNFKEQ. Unmatched junction bases numbered 9, after V lost 7 bases and J lost 4 bases.

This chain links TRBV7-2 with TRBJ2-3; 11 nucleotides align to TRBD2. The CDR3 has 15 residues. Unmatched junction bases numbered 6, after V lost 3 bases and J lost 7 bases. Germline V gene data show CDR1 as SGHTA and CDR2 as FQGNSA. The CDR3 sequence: CASSFDLAGGNTQYF. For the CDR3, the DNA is TGTGCCAGCAGCTTTGACCTAGCGGGGGGTAATACGCAGTATTTT.

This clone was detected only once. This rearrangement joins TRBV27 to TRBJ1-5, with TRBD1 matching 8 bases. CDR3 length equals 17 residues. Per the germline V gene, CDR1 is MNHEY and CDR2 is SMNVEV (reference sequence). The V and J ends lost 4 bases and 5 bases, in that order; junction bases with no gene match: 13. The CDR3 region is CASSSGTNRGDDQPQHF. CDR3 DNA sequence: TGTGCCAGCAGTTCCGGGACAAACAGGGGGGACGATCAGCCCCAGCATTTT.

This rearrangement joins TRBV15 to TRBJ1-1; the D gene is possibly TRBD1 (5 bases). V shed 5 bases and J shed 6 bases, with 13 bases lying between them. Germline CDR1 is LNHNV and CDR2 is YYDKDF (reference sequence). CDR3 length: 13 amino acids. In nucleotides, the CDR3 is TGTGCCACCAGCGCCGACAGAATCGCTGAAGCTTTCTTT. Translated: CATSADRIAEAFF.

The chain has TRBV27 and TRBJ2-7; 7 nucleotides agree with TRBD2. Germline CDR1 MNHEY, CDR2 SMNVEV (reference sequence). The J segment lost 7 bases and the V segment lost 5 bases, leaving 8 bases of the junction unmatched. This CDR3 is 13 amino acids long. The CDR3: CASSKAPGLEQYF. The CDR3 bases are TGTGCCAGCAGTAAGGCCCCGGGACTAGAGCAGTACTTC.

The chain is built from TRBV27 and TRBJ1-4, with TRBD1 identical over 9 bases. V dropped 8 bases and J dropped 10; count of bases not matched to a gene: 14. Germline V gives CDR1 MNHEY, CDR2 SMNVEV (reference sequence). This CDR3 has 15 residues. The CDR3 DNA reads TGTGCCAGCTCTCCTTCTTGGCAGGGACAGGGAAAACTGTTTTTT. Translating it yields CASSPSWQGQGKLFF. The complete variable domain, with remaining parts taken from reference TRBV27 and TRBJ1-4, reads EAQVTQNPRYLITVTGKKLTVTCSQNMNHEYMSWYRQDPGLGLRQIYYSMNVEVTDKGDVPEGYKVSRKEKRNFPLILESPSPNQTSLYFCASSPSWQGQGKLFFGSGTQLSVL.

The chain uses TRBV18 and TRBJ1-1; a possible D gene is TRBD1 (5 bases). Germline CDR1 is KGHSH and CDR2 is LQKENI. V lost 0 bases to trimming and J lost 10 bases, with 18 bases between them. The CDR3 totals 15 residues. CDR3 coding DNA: TGTGCCAGCTCACCACCCTCTTCCAGGGCGGGATCAGCTTTCTTT. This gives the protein CASSPPSSRAGSAFF. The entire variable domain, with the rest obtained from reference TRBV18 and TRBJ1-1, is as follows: NAGVMQNPRHLVRRRGQEARLRCSPMKGHSHVYWYRQLPEEGLKFMVYLQKENIIDESGMPKERFSAEFPKEGPSILRIQQVVRGDSAAYFCASSPPSSRAGSAFFGQGTRLTVV.

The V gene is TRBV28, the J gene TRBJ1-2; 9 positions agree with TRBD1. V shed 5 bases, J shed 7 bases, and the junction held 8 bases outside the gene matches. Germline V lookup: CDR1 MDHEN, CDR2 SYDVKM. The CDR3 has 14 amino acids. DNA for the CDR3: TGTGCCAGCAGTCAGAACAGGGGGCAGGGTGGCTACACCTTC. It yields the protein CASSQNRGQGGYTF.

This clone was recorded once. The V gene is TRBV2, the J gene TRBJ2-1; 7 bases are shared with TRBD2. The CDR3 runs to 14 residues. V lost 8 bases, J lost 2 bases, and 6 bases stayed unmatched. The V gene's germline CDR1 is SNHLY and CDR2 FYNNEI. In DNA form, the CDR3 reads TGTGCCAGCCTAATTGGACTAGCCTACAATGAGCAGTTCTTC. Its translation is CASLIGLAYNEQFF.

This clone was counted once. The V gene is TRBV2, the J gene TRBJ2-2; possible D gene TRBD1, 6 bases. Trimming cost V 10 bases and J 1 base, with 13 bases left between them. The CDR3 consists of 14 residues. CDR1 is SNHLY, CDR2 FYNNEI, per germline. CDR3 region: CATLLDRNTGELFF. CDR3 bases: TGTGCCACCTTACTGGACAGGAACACCGGGGAGCTGTTTTTT.